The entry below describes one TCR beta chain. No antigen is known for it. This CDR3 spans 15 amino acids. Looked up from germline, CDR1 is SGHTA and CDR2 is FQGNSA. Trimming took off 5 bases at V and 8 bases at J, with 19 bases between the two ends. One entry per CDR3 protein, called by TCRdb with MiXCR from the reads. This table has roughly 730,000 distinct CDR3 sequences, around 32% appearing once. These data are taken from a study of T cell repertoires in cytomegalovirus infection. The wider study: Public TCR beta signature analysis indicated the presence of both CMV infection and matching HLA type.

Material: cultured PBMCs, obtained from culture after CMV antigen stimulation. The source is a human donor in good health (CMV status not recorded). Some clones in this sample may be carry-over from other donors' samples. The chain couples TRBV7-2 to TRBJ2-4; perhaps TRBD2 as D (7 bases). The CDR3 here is CASSRVGGGADIQYF. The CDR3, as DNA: TGTGCCAGCAGCCGGGTAGGGGGAGGGGCGGACATTCAGTACTTC.